The 10 T cell receptor beta chains below were found in one sample sequenced in a study of blood T cells in healthy people across ages. The use of a sample-barcoded 5' primer and a J-beta primer mix characterized a second PCR of roughly 7 to 11 cycles. TCRdb ran MiXCR on the 5' RACE reads and lists one entry per CDR3 protein. The data contain approximately 820,000 distinct CDR3 sequences, about 42% of them singletons. The sequenced sample consisted of blood. All receptors derive from a man aged 55 to 70 in good health.

J is TRBJ2-3 and V is TRBV24-1, with D perhaps assigned TRBD1 or TRBD2 (5 bases each). This CDR3 has 12 amino acids. Germline CDR1 is KGHDR and CDR2 is SFDVKD. The V and J ends lost 2 bases and 10 bases respectively, with 9 bases between them. The CDR3 sequence is CATSDSRGAQYF. The DNA for the CDR3 is TGTGCCACCAGTGATTCCAGAGGGGCGCAGTATTTT.

The V gene is TRBV29-1, the J gene TRBJ1-3; D not certain. Germline V CDR1 and CDR2: SQVTM, ANQGSEA. The CDR3 is made up of 15 amino acids. V dropped 2 bases and J dropped 0 bases, with 11 bases sitting between them. As DNA, the CDR3 is TGCAGCGTTGAAACTGGCAGAACCTCTGGAAACACCATATATTTT. Translated: CSVETGRTSGNTIYF.

On this clonotype: At one end, the junction sequence differs from germline, possibly due to a read error. This chain joins TRBV27 and TRBJ2-5; D is tentatively TRBD1 or TRBD2 (5 bases each). This CDR3 comprises 17 residues. The germline V gene has CDR1 MNHEY and CDR2 SMNVEV (reference sequence). Here the CDR3 DNA reads TGTGCCAGCAGTCCTAACACCGGGACCGGCTTCCAAAAGACCCAGTACTTC. It is translated as CASSPNTGTGFQKTQYF.

In this sample, this clonotype turned up once. The chain recombines TRBV5-6 with TRBJ2-3; D ambiguous. Per germline, CDR1 SGHDT and CDR2 YYEEEE. V lost 0 bases to trimming and J lost 4 bases, with 6 bases between them. This CDR3 comprises 13 residues. CDR3 sequence: CASSLDLSDTQYF. CDR3 nucleotide sequence: TGTGCCAGCAGCTTGGATCTCTCAGATACGCAGTATTTT.

A few counts support this clonotype. The V gene is TRBV18, the J gene TRBJ2-4; 9 bases fit TRBD1. The J call is doubtful: the DNA matches TRBJ2-7 better. This CDR3 region has 14 residues. Germline values: CDR1 KGHSH, CDR2 LQKENI. The CDR3 DNA sequence: TGTGCCAGCTCACAACGACAGGGGGGGTACGAGCAGTACTTC. Its protein product is CASSQRQGGYEQYF.

The chain joins TRBV20-1 to TRBJ2-1; D tentatively reads TRBD1 or TRBD2 (5 bases each). This CDR3 is 15 amino acids long. Germline lookup yields CDR1 DFQATT and CDR2 SNEGSKA (reference sequence). Trimming removed 6 bases at V and 9 bases at J, with 24 bases between. The CDR3 DNA reads as TGCAGTGCGACGACGGGGCTAGCTCTCGGAGGTGAGCAGTTCTTC. Encoded protein: CSATTGLALGGEQFF.

This chain joins TRBV20-1 and TRBJ2-7, with a tentative D call TRBD1 (5 bases). The CDR3 spans 15 residues. Germline V gene sequence: CDR1 DFQATT, CDR2 SNEGSKA (reference sequence). The germline V and J ends were trimmed by 0 bases and 3 bases, with 15 bases remaining between them. CDR3 amino acids: CSARDHAAQGYEQYF. CDR3 nucleotides: TGCAGTGCTAGAGATCACGCCGCCCAGGGCTACGAGCAGTACTTC.

This chain joins TRBV4-1 and TRBJ1-2, with D possibly TRBD1 on 6 matching bases. V was cut by 0 bases and J by 5 bases, with 19 bases left in between. Germline-derived CDR1 and CDR2 are MGHRA and YSYEKL. This CDR3 spans 17 amino acids. This CDR3 reads CASSQENTGIPPYGYTF. DNA of the CDR3: TGCGCCAGCAGCCAAGAGAATACAGGGATCCCTCCTTATGGCTACACCTTC.

Of note for this clonotype: At one of its ends the junction is not consistent with the germline gene, which may arise from a read error. The chain recombines TRBV7-9 with TRBJ2-1; 7 nucleotides line up with TRBD2. CDR1 and CDR2 from the germline V gene are SEHNR and FQNEAQ (reference sequence). The CDR3 is 16 amino acids. The CDR3 loop reads CASSPESGEPYNEQFF. The CDR3 nucleotides are TGTGCCAGCAGCCCCGAGAGCGGGGAACCCTACAATGAGCAGTTCTTT.

The chain has TRBV9 and TRBJ2-3; D gene unclear. The ends were cut back, 4 bases at V and 4 bases at J, with 7 bases in the middle. Germline-derived CDR1 and CDR2 are SGDLS and YYNGEE. This CDR3 comprises 12 residues. The CDR3 nucleotides read TGTGCCAGCAGCACGTCTGCAGATACGCAGTATTTT. Amino acid sequence: CASSTSADTQYF. The complete variable domain, with remaining parts taken from reference TRBV9 and TRBJ2-3, reads DSGVTQTPKHLITATGQRVTLRCSPRSGDLSVYWYQQSLDQGLQFLIQYYNGEERAKGNILERFSAQQFPDLHSELNLSSLELGDSALYFCASSTSADTQYFGPGTRLTVL.